This T cell receptor (beta chain) was recorded in a study of blood T cells in healthy people across ages. This CDR3 has 12 amino acids. Trimming took 6 bases from V and 2 from J, leaving 8 bases between them. Alongside a J-beta primer mix, a sample-barcoded 5' primer served in a second PCR lasting about 7 to 12 cycles. TCRdb ran MiXCR on the 5' RACE reads and lists one entry per CDR3 protein. The data show roughly 800,000 distinct CDR3 sequences, with roughly 60% seen just once and around 20% held by the top ten. V gene TRBV12-3 or TRBV12-4 combines with J gene TRBJ2-7, with D tentatively TRBD1 or TRBD2 (5 bases each). The receptor's source is a man under 40 in good health. Source material: blood. The CDR3 loop reads CASRRGAYEQYF. CDR3 sequence (DNA): TGTGCCAGCAGGAGGGGAGCCTACGAGCAGTACTTC.